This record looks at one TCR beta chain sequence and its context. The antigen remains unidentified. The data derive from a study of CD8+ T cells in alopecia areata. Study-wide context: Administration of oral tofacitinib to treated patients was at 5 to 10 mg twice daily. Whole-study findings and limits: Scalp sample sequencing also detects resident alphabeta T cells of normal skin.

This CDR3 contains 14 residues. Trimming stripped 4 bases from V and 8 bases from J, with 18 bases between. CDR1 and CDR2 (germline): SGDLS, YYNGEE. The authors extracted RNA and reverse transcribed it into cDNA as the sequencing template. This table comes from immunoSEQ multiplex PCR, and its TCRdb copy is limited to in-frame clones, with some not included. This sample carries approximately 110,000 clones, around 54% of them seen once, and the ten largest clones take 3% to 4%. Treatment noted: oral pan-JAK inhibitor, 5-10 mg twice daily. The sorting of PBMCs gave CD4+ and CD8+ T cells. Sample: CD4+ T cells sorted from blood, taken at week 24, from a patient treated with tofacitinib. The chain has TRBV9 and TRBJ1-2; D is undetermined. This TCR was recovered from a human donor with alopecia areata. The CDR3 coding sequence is TGTGCCAGCAGCTCTCGACACCTAAGGCAGGGCTACACCTTC. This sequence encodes CASSSRHLRQGYTF.